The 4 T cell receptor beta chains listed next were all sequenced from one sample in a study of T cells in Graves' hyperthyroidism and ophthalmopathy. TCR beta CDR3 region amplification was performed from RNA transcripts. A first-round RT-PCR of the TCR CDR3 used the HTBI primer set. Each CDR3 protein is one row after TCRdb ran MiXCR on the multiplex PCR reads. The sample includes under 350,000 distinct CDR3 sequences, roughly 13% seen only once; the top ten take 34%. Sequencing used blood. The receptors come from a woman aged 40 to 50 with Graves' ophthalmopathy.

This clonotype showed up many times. The CDR3 reads CSVMWENEKLFF. CDR3 nucleotides: TGCAGCGTCATGTGGGAAAATGAAAAACTGTTTTTT. The chain uses TRBV29-1 and TRBJ1-4; D is uncertain. From germline, CDR1 is SQVTM and CDR2 ANQGSEA. V dropped 6 bases and J dropped 5 bases, with 10 bases sitting between them. This CDR3 is 12 amino acids long.

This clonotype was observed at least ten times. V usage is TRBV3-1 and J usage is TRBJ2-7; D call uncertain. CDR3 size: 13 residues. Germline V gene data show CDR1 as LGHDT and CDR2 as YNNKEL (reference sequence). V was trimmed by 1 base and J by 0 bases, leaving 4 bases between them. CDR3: CASSQVPSYEQYF. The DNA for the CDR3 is TGTGCCAGCAGCCAAGTGCCCTCCTACGAGCAGTACTTC.

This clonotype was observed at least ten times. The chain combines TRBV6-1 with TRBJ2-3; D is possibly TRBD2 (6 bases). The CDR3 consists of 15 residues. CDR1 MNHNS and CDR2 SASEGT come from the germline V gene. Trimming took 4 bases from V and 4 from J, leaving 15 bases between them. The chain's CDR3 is CASSGKRVFPDTQYF. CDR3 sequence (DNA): TGTGCCAGCAGTGGAAAGCGGGTATTCCCAGATACGCAGTATTTT.

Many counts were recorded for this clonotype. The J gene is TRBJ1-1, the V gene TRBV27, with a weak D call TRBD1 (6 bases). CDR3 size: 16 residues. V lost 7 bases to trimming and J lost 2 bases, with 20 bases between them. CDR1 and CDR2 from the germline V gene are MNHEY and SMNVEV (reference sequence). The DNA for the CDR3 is TGTGCCAGCACGATCCCCCACAGGGACTTAAACACTGAAGCTTTCTTT. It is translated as CASTIPHRDLNTEAFF.